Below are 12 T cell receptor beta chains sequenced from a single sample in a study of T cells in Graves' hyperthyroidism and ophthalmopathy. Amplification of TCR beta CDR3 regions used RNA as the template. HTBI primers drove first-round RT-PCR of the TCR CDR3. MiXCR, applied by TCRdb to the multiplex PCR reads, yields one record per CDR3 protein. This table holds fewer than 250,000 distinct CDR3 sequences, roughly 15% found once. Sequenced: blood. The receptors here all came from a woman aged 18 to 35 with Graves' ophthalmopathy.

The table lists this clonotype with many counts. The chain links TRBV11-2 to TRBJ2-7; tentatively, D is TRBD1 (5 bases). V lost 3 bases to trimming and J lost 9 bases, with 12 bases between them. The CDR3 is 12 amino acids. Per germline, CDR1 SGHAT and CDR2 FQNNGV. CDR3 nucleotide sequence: TGTGCCAGCAGCTTGTCAGGGATGGTGCAGTACTTC. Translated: CASSLSGMVQYF.

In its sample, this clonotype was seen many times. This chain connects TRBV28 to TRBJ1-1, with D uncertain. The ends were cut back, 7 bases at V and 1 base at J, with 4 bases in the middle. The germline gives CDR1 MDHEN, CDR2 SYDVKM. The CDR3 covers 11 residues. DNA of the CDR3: TGTGCCAGCAAAAAGAACACTGAAGCTTTCTTT. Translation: CASKKNTEAFF.

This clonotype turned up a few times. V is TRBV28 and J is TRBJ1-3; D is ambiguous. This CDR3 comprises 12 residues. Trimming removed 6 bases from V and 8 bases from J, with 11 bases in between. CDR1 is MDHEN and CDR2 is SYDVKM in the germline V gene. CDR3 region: CASRRLRDTIYF. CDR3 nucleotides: TGTGCCAGCAGGAGGTTAAGGGACACCATATATTTT.

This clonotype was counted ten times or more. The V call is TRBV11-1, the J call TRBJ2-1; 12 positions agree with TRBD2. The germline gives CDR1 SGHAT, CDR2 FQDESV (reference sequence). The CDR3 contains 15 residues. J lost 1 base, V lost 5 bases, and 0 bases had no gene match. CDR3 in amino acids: CASSTSGGSYNEQFF. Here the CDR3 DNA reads TGTGCCAGCAGCACTAGCGGGGGGTCCTACAATGAGCAGTTCTTC.

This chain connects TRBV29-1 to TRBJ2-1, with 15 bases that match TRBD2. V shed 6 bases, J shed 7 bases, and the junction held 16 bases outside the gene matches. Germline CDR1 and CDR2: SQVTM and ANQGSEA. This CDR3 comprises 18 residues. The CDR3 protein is CSVSYPGTSGGYVNEQFF. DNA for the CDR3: TGCAGCGTCTCCTACCCCGGGACTAGCGGGGGGTACGTGAATGAGCAGTTCTTC.

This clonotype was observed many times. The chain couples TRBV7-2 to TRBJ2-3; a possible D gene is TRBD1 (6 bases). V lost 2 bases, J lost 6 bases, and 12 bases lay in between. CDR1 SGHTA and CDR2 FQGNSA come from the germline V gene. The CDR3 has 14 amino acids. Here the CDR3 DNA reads TGTGCCAGCAGCTTAAACAGGGTCATGGATACGCAGTATTTT. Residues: CASSLNRVMDTQYF.

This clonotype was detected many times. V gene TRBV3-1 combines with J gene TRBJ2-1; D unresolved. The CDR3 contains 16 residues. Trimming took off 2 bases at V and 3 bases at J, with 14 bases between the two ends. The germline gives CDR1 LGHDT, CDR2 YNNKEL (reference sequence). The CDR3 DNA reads TGTGCCAGCAGCCAACCGCGGCGAACGGACTACAATGAGCAGTTCTTC. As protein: CASSQPRRTDYNEQFF.

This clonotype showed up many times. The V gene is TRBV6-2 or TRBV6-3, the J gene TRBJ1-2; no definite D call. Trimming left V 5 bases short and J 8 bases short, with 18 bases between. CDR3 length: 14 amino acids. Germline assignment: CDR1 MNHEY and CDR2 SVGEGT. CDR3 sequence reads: CASSPLTGNLGYTF. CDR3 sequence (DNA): TGTGCCAGCAGTCCCCTGACGGGCAATCTGGGCTACACCTTC.

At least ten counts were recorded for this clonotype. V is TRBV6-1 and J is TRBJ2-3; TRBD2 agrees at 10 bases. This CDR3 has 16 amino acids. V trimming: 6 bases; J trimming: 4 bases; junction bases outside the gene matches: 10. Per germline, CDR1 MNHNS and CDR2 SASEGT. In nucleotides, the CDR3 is TGTGCCAGCAGGGTCCTAAGCGGGGGGGCCCCAGATACGCAGTATTTT. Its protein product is CASRVLSGGAPDTQYF.

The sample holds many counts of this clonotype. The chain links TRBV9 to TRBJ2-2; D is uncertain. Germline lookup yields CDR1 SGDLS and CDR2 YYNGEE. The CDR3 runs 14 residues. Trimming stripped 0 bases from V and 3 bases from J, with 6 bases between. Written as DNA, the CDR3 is TGTGCCAGCAGCGTAGTAGGTTACACCGGGGAGCTGTTTTTT. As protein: CASSVVGYTGELFF.

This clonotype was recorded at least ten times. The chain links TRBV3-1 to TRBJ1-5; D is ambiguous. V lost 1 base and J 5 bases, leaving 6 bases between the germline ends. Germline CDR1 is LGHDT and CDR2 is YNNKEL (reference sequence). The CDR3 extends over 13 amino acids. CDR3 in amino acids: CASSQGGDQPQHF. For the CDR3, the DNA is TGTGCCAGCAGCCAAGGCGGGGATCAGCCCCAGCATTTT.

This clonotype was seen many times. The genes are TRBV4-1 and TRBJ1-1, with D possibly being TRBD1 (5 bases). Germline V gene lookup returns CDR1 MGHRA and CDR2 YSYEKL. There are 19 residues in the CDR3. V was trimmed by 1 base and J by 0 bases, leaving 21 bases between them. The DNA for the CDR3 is TGCGCCAGCAGCCAAGGAACGTTGCGGGACCGCCGTATGAACACTGAAGCTTTCTTT. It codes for CASSQGTLRDRRMNTEAFF.